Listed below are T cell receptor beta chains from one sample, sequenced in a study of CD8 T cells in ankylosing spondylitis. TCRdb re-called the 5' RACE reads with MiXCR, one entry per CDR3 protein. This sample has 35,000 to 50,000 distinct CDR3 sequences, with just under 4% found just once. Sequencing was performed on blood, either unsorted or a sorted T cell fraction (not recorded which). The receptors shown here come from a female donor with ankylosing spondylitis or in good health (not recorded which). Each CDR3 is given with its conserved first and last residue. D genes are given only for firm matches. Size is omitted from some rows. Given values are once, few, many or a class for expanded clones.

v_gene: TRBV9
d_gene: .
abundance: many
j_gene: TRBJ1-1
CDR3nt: TGTGCCAGCAGCGTAGGAGGAGGCATGAACACTGAAGCTTTCTTT
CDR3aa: CASSVGGGMNTEAFF

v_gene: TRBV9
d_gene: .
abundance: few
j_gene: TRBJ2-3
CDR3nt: TGTGCCAGCACCGTAGCCAGGGCTAGCAAAGATACGCAGTATTTT
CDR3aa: CASTVARASKDTQYF

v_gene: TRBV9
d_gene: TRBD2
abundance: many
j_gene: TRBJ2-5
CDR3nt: TGTGCCAGCAGCCCGATGCTGGGCGGGGGGGAAGAGACCCAGTACTTC
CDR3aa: CASSPMLGGGEETQYF

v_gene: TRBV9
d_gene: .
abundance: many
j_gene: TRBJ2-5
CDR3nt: TGTGCCAGCAGCGTATCGGAAATAGAAGAGACCCAGTACTTC
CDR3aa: CASSVSEIEETQYF

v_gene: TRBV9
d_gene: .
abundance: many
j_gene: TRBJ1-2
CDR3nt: TGTGCCAGCAGCGCGTCCGGGATAGGTTCCTATGGCTACACCTTC
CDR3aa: CASSASGIGSYGYTF

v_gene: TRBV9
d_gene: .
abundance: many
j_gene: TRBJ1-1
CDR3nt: TGTGCCAGCAGCGTGGTTCCCTCCCAGGGTAACACTGAAGCTTTCTTT
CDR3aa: CASSVVPSQGNTEAFF

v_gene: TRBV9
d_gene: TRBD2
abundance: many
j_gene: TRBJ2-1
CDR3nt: TGTGCCAGCAGCACCGGGACTAGTATGGTTGAGCAGTTCTTC
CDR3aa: CASSTGTSMVEQFF

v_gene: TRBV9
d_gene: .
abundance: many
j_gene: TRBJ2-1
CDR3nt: TGTGCCAGCAGCCCCCGTTTACAGCCCCAATTCGGTGAGCAGTTCTTC
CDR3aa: CASSPRLQPQFGEQFF

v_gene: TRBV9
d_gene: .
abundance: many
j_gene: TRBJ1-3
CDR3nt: TGTGCCAGCAGCGTAGAAGGCATAATAGCAAACACCATATATTTT
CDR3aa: CASSVEGIIANTIYF

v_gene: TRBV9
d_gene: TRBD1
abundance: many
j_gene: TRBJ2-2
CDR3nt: TGTGCCAGCACACCACGACAGGGAAGCACCGGGGAGCTGTTTTTT
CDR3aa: CASTPRQGSTGELFF

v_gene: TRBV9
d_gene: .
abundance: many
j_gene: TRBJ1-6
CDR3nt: TGTGCCAGCAGCGTAGAAGAGGGGCGGAATTCACCCCTCCACTTT
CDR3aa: CASSVEEGRNSPLHF

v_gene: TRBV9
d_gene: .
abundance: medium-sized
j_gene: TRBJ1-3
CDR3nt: TGTGCCAGCAGCGTAGAAGATTCTGGAAACACCATATATTTT
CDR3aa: CASSVEDSGNTIYF

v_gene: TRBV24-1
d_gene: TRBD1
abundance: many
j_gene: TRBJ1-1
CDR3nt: TGTGCCACCAGTGATCATGCAGGGGGGCCTATGAACACTGAAGCTTTCTTT
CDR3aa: CATSDHAGGPMNTEAFF

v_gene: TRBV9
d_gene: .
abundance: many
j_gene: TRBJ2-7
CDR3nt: TGTGCCAGCAGCTCGGGGGAGGGGGCGAGCTCCTACGAGCAGTACTTC
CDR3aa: CASSSGEGASSYEQYF

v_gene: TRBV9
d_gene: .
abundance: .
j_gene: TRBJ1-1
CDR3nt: TGTGCCAGCAGCGTAGCCCCCGCAGGGCGGCTATACACTGAAGCTTTCTTT
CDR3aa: CASSVAPAGRLYTEAFF

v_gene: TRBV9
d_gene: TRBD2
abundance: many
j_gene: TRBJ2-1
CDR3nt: TGTGCCAGCAGCATTGCTAGCGGGGGCGTGGGTGAGCAGTTCTTC
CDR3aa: CASSIASGGVGEQFF

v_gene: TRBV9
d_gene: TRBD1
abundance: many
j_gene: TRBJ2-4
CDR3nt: TGTGCCAGCAGCGCCGGGACAGGGGGATGGGTCATTCAGTACTTC
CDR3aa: CASSAGTGGWVIQYF

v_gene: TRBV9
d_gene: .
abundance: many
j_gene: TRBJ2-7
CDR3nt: TGTGCCAGCAGCGAGGACGCCTTTGGCGAGCAGTACTTC
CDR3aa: CASSEDAFGEQYF

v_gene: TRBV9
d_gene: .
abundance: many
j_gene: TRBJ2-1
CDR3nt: TGTGCCAGCAGCGTAGGAATCGGCGGGGGCGACTACAATGAGCAGTTCTTC
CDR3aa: CASSVGIGGGDYNEQFF

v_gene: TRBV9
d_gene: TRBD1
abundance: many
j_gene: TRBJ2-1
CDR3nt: TGTGCCAGCAGCGTACAGGGGGCAGGGGAGCAGTTCTTC
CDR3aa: CASSVQGAGEQFF

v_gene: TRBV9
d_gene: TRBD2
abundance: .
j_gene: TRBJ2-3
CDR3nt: TGTGCCAGCAGCTCCCAAGGGCGAGGGGTAGCGGGGGGAACAGATACGCAGTATTTT
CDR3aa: CASSSQGRGVAGGTDTQYF

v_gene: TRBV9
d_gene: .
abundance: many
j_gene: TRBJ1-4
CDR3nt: TGTGCCAGCAGCGTAGAGGTCAGCCGGTACGAAAAACTGTTTTTT
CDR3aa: CASSVEVSRYEKLFF

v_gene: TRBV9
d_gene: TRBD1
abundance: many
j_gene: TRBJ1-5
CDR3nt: TGTGCCAGCAGCGAGACAGGGTATAGCAATCAGCCCCAGCATTTT
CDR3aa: CASSETGYSNQPQHF

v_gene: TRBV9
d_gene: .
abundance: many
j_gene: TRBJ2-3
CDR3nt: TGTGCCAGCAGCGTAGATGTCCAGCTCACAGATACGCAGTATTTT
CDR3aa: CASSVDVQLTDTQYF

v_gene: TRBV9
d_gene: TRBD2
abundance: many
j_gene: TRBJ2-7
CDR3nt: TGTGCCAGCAGCAAGAATCGGGGGGGGGCCCCCTACGAGCAGTACTTC
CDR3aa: CASSKNRGGAPYEQYF

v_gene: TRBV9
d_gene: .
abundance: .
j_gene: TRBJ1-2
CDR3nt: TGTGCCAGCAGCGAGGGAGGGCAGGCCTATGGCTACACCTTC
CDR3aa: CASSEGGQAYGYTF

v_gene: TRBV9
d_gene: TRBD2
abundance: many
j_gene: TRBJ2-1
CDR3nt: TGTGCCAGCAGCGGCGGGGGGAGCTCCTACAATGAGCAGTTCTTC
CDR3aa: CASSGGGSSYNEQFF

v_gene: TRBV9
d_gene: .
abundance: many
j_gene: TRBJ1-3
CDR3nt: TGTGCCAGCAGCGTAAAGCCGGGGGCTGGAAACACCATATATTTT
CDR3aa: CASSVKPGAGNTIYF

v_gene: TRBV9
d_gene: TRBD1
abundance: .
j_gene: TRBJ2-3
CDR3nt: TGTGCCAGCAGCTCGGACAGGGCGCTCACAGATACGCAGTATTTT
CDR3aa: CASSSDRALTDTQYF